This entry is about one T cell receptor (beta chain). Its matching antigen is unknown. Amplification used 60 Vbeta primers and 13 Jbeta primers. Sequencing used immunoSEQ multiplex PCR; TCRdb keeps in-frame clones, though not all of them. The table lists tens of thousands of clones, roughly 78% of them singletons. V was clipped by 0 bases and J by 4 bases, with 20 bases between them. The germline CDR1 and CDR2 sequences are SGHDT and YYEEEE. The CDR3 consists of 18 residues. The record originates from a study of cytomegalovirus exposure and HLA in healthy donors. Findings of the study overall: Later work found most CMV-associated TCR beta chains apparently HLA-restricted.

The J gene is TRBJ1-5, the V gene TRBV5-6; D possibly corresponds to TRBD1 (6 bases). Source material: PBMCs. This clonotype was sampled from a male donor in good health and CMV-seropositive. The CDR3 loop is CASSLAPTRGGWNQPQHF. In DNA form, the CDR3 reads TGTGCCAGCAGCTTGGCGCCCACCAGGGGAGGGTGGAATCAGCCCCAGCATTTT.